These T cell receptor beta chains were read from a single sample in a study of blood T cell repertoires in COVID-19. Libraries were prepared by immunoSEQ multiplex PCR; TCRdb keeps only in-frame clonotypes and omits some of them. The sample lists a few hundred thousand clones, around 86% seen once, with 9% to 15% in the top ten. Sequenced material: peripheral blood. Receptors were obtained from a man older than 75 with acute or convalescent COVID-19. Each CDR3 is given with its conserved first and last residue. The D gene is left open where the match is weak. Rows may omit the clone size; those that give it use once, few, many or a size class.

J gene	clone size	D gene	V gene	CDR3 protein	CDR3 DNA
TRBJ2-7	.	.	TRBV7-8	CASSFPGKSEQYF	TGTGCCAGCAGCTTCCCAGGGAAAAGCGAGCAGTACTTC
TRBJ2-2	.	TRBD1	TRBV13	CASSFSNRGAGELFF	TGTGCCAGCAGCTTTAGCAACAGGGGTGCCGGGGAGCTGTTTTTT
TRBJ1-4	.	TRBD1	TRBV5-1	CASSFEGQGVNEKLFF	TGCGCCAGCAGCTTTGAGGGACAGGGGGTAAACGAAAAACTGTTTTTT
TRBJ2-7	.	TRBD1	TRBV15	CATSRDRGRYEQYF	TGTGCCACCAGCAGAGACAGGGGGAGATACGAGCAGTACTTC
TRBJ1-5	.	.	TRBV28	CAVHRDEHRAGSNQPQHF	TGTGCCGTCCACCGGGACGAGCACCGCGCGGGGAGCAATCAGCCCCAGCATTTT
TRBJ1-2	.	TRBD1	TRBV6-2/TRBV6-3	CASSAGQRHDGYTF	TGTGCCAGCAGTGCGGGACAGCGACACGATGGCTACACCTTC
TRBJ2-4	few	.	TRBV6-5	CAATALVELCF	TGTGCTGCTACGGCGCTGGTGGAGTTGTGCTTC
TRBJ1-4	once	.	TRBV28	CASVLGGARNEKLFF	TGTGCCAGCGTACTGGGGGGGGCTCGCAATGAAAAACTGTTTTTT
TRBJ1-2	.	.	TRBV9	CASSVAAIYGYTF	TGTGCCAGCAGCGTAGCAGCGATCTATGGCTACACCTTC
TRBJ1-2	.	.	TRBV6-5	CASSQVGGGGYTF	TGTGCCAGCAGTCAGGTGGGGGGAGGAGGCTACACCTTC
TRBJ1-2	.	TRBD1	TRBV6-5	CASSSLGQGYGYTF	TGTGCCAGCAGCTCCCTCGGACAGGGCTATGGCTACACCTTC
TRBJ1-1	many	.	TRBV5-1	CASSLLGQQNIPTEAFF	TGCGCCAGCAGCTTGTTGGGCCAACAAAATATACCCACTGAAGCTTTCTTT
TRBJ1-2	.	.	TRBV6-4	CASSEGGYGYTF	TGTGCCAGCAGTGAGGGGGGCTATGGCTACACCTTC
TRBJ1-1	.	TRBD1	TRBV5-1	CASSGDSLNTEAFF	TGCGCCAGCAGCGGGGACAGTCTGAACACTGAAGCTTTCTTT
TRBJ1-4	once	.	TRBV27	CASSRIATNEKLFF	TGTGCCAGCAGTCGTATTGCAACTAATGAAAAACTGTTTTTT
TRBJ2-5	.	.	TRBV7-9	CASSRDYQETQYF	TGTGCCAGCAGCCGGGACTACCAAGAGACCCAGTACTTC
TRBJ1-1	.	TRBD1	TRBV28	CASSPSGQGSMVAAFF	TGTGCCAGCAGCCCCAGTGGACAGGGGAGTATGGTGGCAGCTTTCTTT
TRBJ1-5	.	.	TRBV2	CASSETGRSYSNQPQHF	TGTGCCAGCAGTGAAACAGGGCGTTCTTATAGCAATCAGCCCCAGCATTTT
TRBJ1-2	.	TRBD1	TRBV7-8	CASSLAGQGASYGYTF	TGTGCCAGCAGCTTAGCGGGACAGGGAGCATCATATGGCTACACCTTC
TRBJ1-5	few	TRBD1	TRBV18	CASSPPGQGGNQPQHF	TGTGCCAGCTCACCACCGGGACAGGGTGGTAATCAGCCCCAGCATTTT
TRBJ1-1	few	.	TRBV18	CASSPGRGEAFF	TGTGCCAGCTCACCCGGGAGGGGAGAAGCTTTCTTT
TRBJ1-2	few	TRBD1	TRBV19	CASSRGQLANYGYTF	TGTGCCAGTAGTAGGGGACAGCTAGCTAACTATGGCTACACCTTC
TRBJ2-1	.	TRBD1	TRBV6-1	CASSEQGATYNEQFF	TGTGCCAGCAGTGAACAGGGGGCTACCTACAATGAGCAGTTCTTC
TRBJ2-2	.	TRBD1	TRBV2	CASSPLRTGGENTGELFF	TGTGCCAGCAGTCCTCTTCGAACAGGGGGCGAGAACACCGGGGAGCTGTTTTTT
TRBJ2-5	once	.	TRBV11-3	CASSTTPQGRETQYF	TGTGCCAGCAGCACGACCCCTCAGGGTCGAGAGACCCAGTACTTC
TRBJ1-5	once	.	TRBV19	CASSIEVGSWNQPQHF	TGTGCCAGTAGTATCGAGGTTGGGAGTTGGAATCAGCCCCAGCATTTT
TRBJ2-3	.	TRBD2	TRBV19	CASKYLFSGGTQYF	TGTGCCAGTAAATACCTGTTTAGCGGGGGTACGCAGTATTTT
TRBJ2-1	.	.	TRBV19	CASSIIHSDTYNEQFF	TGTGCCAGTAGTATAATCCATTCGGACACCTACAATGAGCAGTTCTTC
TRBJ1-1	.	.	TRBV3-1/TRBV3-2	CASNSDGGNTEAFF	TGTGCCAGCAACAGCGACGGGGGGAACACTGAAGCTTTCTTT
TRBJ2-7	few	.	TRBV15	CATGERNEQYF	TGTGCCACCGGGGAGAGGAACGAGCAGTACTTC
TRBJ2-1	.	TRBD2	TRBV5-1	CASSPGGLAGVDEQFF	TGCGCCAGCAGCCCGGGCGGACTAGCGGGGGTCGATGAGCAGTTCTTC
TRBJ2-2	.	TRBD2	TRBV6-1	CASSARLGGSHLRELFF	TGTGCCAGCAGTGCACGTCTGGGCGGGAGTCACTTAAGGGAGCTGTTTTTT
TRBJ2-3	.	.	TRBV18	CASSTEGLGTDTQYF	TGTGCCAGCTCAACCGAGGGACTTGGCACAGATACGCAGTATTTT
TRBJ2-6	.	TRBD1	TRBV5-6	CASSNLDRAGANVLTF	TGTGCCAGCAGTAACCTCGACAGGGCTGGGGCCAACGTCCTGACTTTC
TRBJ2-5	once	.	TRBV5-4	CASSLGSGSQETQYF	TGTGCCAGCAGCTTGGGATCAGGAAGCCAAGAGACCCAGTACTTC
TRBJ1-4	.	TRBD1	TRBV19	CASSIGTAATNEKLFF	TGTGCCAGTAGTATTGGGACAGCGGCAACTAATGAAAAACTGTTTTTT
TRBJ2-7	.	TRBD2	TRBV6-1	CASSEGGLDYEQYF	TGTGCCAGCAGTGAAGGTGGACTAGATTACGAGCAGTACTTC
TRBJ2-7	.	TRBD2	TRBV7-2	CASSLEAGTTYEQYF	TGTGCCAGCAGCTTAGAGGCAGGGACTACCTACGAGCAGTACTTC
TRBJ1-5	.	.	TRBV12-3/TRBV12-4	CASSLSPQPQHF	TGTGCCAGCAGTTTGAGCCCTCAGCCCCAGCATTTT
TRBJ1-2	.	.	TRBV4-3	CASSQAFRGSGYTF	TGCGCCAGCAGCCAAGCCTTCAGAGGGTCGGGCTACACCTTC
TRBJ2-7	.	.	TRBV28	CASSSLNKGEAYEQYF	TGTGCCAGCAGCTCTCTCAATAAGGGGGAAGCCTACGAGCAGTACTTC
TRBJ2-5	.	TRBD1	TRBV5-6	CASSLAGQGQETQYF	TGTGCCAGCAGCTTGGCCGGACAGGGTCAAGAGACCCAGTACTTC